This entry lists 17 T cell receptor beta chains sequenced from one sample in a study of shared clonotypes between healthy human individuals. Using immunoSEQ multiplex PCR, the repertoire was profiled, and TCRdb retains in-frame clones only, with some absent. Here the sample spans about 2.2 million clones, about 93% being singletons. Naive CD8 cells lacked CD45RO and underwent positive selection for CCR7, leaving out terminally differentiated effector memory CD45RA+ cells. Sequencing used naive CD8+ T cells from PBMCs. The receptors derive from a man aged 18 to 30 in good health. Some clones in this sample may be carry-over from other donors' samples.

The chain uses TRBV2 and TRBJ2-6; 7 positions agree with TRBD1. This CDR3 contains 22 residues. V gave up 3 bases and J gave up 0 bases; unmatched junction bases: 20. Germline CDR1 reads SNHLY; CDR2 reads FYNNEI. The CDR3 nucleotides are TGTGCCAGCAGTGAGCGGTCAAACCGGGACAGAGATCTATACTCTGGGGCCAACGTCCTGACTTTC. Protein product: CASSERSNRDRDLYSGANVLTF. Full variable domain (missing parts from reference TRBV2 and TRBJ2-6): EPEVTQTPSHQVTQMGQEVILRCVPISNHLYFYWYRQILGQKVEFLVSFYNNEISEKSEIFDDQFSVERPDGSNFTLKIRSTKLEDSAMYFCASSERSNRDRDLYSGANVLTFGAGSRLTVL.

The genes are TRBV7-3 and TRBJ2-5, with TRBD2 matching 7 bases. The CDR3 is made up of 15 amino acids. The germline CDR1 and CDR2 sequences are SGHTA and FQGTGA. V was pared by 2 bases and J by 1 base, with 4 bases of the junction left unmatched. The CDR3 sequence: CASSLRGGPQETQYF. CDR3 in DNA: TGTGCCAGCAGCTTACGCGGGGGTCCCCAAGAGACCCAGTACTTC. The variable domain in full, completed from reference TRBV7-3 and TRBJ2-5, reads GAGVSQTPSNKVTEKGKYVELRCDPISGHTALYWYRQSLGQGPEFLIYFQGTGAADDSGLPNDRFFAVRPEGSVSTLKIQRTERGDSAVYLCASSLRGGPQETQYFGPGTRLLVL.

The CDR3 DNA sequence: TGTGCCAGCAGCTTAGCGCCGGGGGGACTAGTCGGGAACATTCAGTACTTC. Encoded protein: CASSLAPGGLVGNIQYF. The J gene is TRBJ2-4, the V gene TRBV7-9, with TRBD2 matching 8 bases. V lost 0 bases to trimming and J lost 7 bases; unmatched junction nucleotides: 11. This CDR3 region has 17 residues. Germline V CDR1 and CDR2: SEHNR, FQNEAQ (reference sequence).

This chain links TRBV28 with TRBJ1-4, with 7 bases identical to TRBD1. With V trimmed by 5 bases and J by 8 bases, 5 bases remained unmatched. Germline assignment: CDR1 MDHEN and CDR2 SYDVKM. The CDR3 loop spans 13 amino acids. Here the CDR3 DNA reads TGTGCCAGCAGTGTCGGGACAGCCGAAAAACTGTTTTTT. Residues: CASSVGTAEKLFF.

This chain joins TRBV6-6 and TRBJ2-7; D perhaps matches TRBD2 (7 bases). CDR3 length: 14 amino acids. CDR1 is MNHNY and CDR2 is SVGAGI in the germline V gene (reference sequence). V lost 6 bases and J lost 7, with 19 bases in between. CDR3 protein: CASSPSGAQGEQYF. CDR3 in DNA: TGTGCCAGCAGCCCCAGCGGGGCTCAGGGGGAGCAGTACTTC.

The V gene is TRBV7-8, the J gene TRBJ2-7; tentatively, D is TRBD2 (6 bases). The V end lost 7 bases, the J end lost 6 bases, and 25 bases lay between the germline ends. The V gene's germline CDR1 is SGHVS and CDR2 FQNEAQ. The CDR3 runs 16 residues. The CDR3 sequence is CASTLGSVADALEQYF. The CDR3 coding sequence is TGTGCCAGCACCCTAGGGTCGGTAGCGGATGCCCTCGAGCAGTACTTC.

The chain has TRBV5-1 and TRBJ2-7; TRBD2 aligns across 11 bases. The CDR3 consists of 15 residues. The J segment lost 3 bases and the V segment lost 4 bases, leaving 6 bases of the junction unmatched. The V gene's germline CDR1 is SGHRS and CDR2 YFSETQ. CDR3 sequence: CASSTTSGTIYEQYF. The CDR3 DNA sequence: TGCGCCAGCAGCACGACTAGCGGGACTATCTACGAGCAGTACTTC.

The chain links TRBV27 to TRBJ2-2, with TRBD2 identical over 7 bases. The CDR3 extends over 18 amino acids. V lost 5 bases and J lost 2; bases outside the gene matches: 14. The V gene's germline CDR1 is MNHEY and CDR2 SMNVEV (reference sequence). In nucleotides, the CDR3 is TGTGCCAGCAGTCCGGCGTACCTGACTAGCTTCAACACCGGGGAGCTGTTTTTT. Translating it yields CASSPAYLTSFNTGELFF.

The gene calls are TRBV27 and TRBJ1-1, with a weak D call TRBD1 (5 bases). The germline CDR1 and CDR2 sequences are MNHEY and SMNVEV (reference sequence). Trimming removed 5 bases from V and 4 bases from J, with 17 bases in between. The CDR3 is made up of 15 amino acids. CDR3 bases: TGTGCCAGCAGTCCGAACAGCGGGGGTAGCACTGAAGCTTTCTTT. Translating it yields CASSPNSGGSTEAFF.

This chain connects TRBV5-6 to TRBJ2-5, with D possibly TRBD1 on 6 matching bases. Germline V gives CDR1 SGHDT, CDR2 YYEEEE. The CDR3 consists of 13 residues. The V and J ends lost 4 bases and 0 bases respectively, with 7 bases between them. The CDR3, as DNA: TGTGCCAGCAGCCGGGACAACCAAGAGACCCAGTACTTC. Its protein product is CASSRDNQETQYF.

This clone was recorded once. V usage is TRBV7-9 and J usage is TRBJ2-1; no clear D gene. This CDR3 comprises 12 residues. The V gene lost 4 bases and the J gene lost 5 bases, with 6 bases spanning the gap. CDR1 and CDR2 from the germline V gene are SEHNR and FQNEAQ (reference sequence). The CDR3 loop is CASSSGHNEQFF. CDR3 bases: TGTGCCAGCAGCTCCGGCCACAATGAGCAGTTCTTC.

The rearrangement joins TRBV21-1 to TRBJ2-4; TRBD2 is the table's D call and was not checked against the DNA. TRBV21-1 is a documented pseudogene. This CDR3 region has 21 residues. DNA of the CDR3: TGTGCCAGCAGCAAAGGTCCCGGGGGAAGTATGCTGCGGGTCGCCAAAAACATTCAGTACTTC. Encoded protein: CASSKGPGGSMLRVAKNIQYF.

The rearrangement links TRBV28 to TRBJ2-7; 10 bases are shared with TRBD2. With 5 bases clipped from V and 4 bases from J, the junction kept 5 bases outside the gene matches. Germline-derived CDR1 and CDR2 are MDHEN and SYDVKM. CDR3 length: 14 amino acids. CDR3 sequence reads: CASSIRTSGYEQYF. CDR3 DNA sequence: TGTGCCAGCAGTATCCGGACTAGCGGTTACGAGCAGTACTTC.

The gene calls are TRBV27 and TRBJ1-1, with 7 bases lining up with TRBD1. CDR3 length: 16 amino acids. From germline, CDR1 is MNHEY and CDR2 SMNVEV (reference sequence). Trimming cost V 2 bases and J 3 bases; bases outside gene matches: 9. CDR3 protein: CASSLGPDRWYTEAFF. For the CDR3, the DNA is TGTGCCAGCAGTTTAGGGCCGGACAGGTGGTACACTGAAGCTTTCTTT.

This chain's CDR3 is CASAGQGASGYTF. CDR3 DNA sequence: TGTGCCAGTGCCGGACAGGGGGCGTCTGGCTACACCTTC. The chain links TRBV19 to TRBJ1-2; TRBD1 aligns across 11 bases. CDR1 and CDR2 from the germline V gene are LNHDA and SQIVND (reference sequence). Losses at the gene ends were 8 bases for V and 7 bases for J; bases not matched to a gene: 6. CDR3 length: 13 amino acids. Complete variable domain (other parts from reference TRBV19 and TRBJ1-2): DGGITQSPKYLFRKEGQNVTLSCEQNLNHDAMYWYRQDPGQGLRLIYYSQIVNDFQKGDIAEGYSVSREKKESFPLTVTSAQKNPTAFYLCASAGQGASGYTFGSGTRLTVV.

The chain joins TRBV5-4 to TRBJ2-5; 14 bases map to TRBD2. The CDR3 is 16 amino acids. Germline CDR1 SGHNT, CDR2 YYREEE (reference sequence). Germline trimming cut 4 bases from V and 4 bases from J; bases unmatched to any gene: 6. The CDR3 coding sequence is TGTGCCAGCAGCCTGCCGGGACTAGCGGGAGTAGAGACCCAGTACTTC. It is translated as CASSLPGLAGVETQYF.

The chain's CDR3 is CASSYYMGQKETQYF. In DNA, the CDR3 is TGTGCCAGCAGTTACTACATGGGGCAGAAAGAGACCCAGTACTTC. The chain carries TRBV6-5 and TRBJ2-5; weak D call: TRBD1 (5 bases). The CDR3 has 15 amino acids. The V gene's germline CDR1 is MNHEY and CDR2 SVGAGI. V dropped 1 base and J dropped 3 bases, with 12 bases sitting between them.